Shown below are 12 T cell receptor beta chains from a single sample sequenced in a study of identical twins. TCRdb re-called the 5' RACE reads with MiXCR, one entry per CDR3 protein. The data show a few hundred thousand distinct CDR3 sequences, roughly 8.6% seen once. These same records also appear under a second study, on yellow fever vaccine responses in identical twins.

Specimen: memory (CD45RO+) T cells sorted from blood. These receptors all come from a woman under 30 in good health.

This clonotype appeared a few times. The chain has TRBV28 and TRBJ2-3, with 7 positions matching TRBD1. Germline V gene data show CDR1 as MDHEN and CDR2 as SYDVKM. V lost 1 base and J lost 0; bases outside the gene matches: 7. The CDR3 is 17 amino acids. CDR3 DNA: TGTGCCAGCAGTTTATCCTGGACAGGAACGAGCACAGATACGCAGTATTTT. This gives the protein CASSLSWTGTSTDTQYF.

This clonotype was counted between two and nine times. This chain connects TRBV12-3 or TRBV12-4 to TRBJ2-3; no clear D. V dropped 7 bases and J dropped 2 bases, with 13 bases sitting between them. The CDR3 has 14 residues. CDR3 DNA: TGTGCCAGCACCCCACCTAGAAACACAGATACGCAGTATTTT. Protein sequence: CASTPPRNTDTQYF.

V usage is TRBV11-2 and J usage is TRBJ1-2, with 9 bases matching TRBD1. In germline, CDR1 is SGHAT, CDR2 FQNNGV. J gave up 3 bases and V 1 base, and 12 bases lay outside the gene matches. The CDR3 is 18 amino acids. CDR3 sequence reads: CASSLGNRDRARYYGYTF. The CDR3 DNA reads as TGTGCCAGCAGCTTAGGGAACCGGGACAGGGCCCGATACTATGGCTACACCTTC.

The CDR3 region has the DNA TGTGCCAGCAGCTTACCTGGGGTCCAAGAGACCCAGTACTTC. This translates into CASSLPGVQETQYF. This rearrangement joins TRBV7-6 to TRBJ2-5; the D is unclear. Trimming stripped 2 bases from V and 1 base from J, with 8 bases between. This CDR3 comprises 14 residues. The germline gives CDR1 SGHVS, CDR2 FNYEAQ.

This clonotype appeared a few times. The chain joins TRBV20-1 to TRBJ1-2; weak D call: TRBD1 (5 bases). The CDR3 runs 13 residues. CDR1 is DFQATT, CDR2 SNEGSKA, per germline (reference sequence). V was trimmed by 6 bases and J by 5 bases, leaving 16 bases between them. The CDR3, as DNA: TGCAGTGCCCCTTGGGCGGGGGGTTATGGCTACACCTTC. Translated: CSAPWAGGYGYTF.

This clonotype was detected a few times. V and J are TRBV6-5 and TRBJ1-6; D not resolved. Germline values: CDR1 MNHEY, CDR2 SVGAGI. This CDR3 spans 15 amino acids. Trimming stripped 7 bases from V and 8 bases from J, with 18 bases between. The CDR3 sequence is CASNYRAGTDSPLHF. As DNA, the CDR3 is TGTGCCAGCAATTATCGGGCGGGAACGGATTCACCCCTCCACTTT.

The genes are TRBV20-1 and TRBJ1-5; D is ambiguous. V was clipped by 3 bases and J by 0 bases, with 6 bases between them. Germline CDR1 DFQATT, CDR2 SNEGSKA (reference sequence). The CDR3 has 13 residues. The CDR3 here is CSASVDSNQPQHF. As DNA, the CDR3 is TGCAGTGCTAGCGTGGATAGCAATCAGCCCCAGCATTTT.

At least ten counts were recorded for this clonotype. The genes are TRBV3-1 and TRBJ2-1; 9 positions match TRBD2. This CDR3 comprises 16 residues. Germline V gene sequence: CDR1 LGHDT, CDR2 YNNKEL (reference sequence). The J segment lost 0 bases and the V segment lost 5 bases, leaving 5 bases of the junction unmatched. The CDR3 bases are TGTGCCAGCAGCTTCCAAGCGGGAGGCTCCTACAATGAGCAGTTCTTC. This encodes CASSFQAGGSYNEQFF.

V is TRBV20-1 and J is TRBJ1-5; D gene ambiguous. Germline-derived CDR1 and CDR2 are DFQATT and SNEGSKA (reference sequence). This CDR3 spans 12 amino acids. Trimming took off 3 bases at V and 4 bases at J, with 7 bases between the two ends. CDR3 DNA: TGCAGTGCTAGGGAGACAAATCAGCCCCAGCATTTT. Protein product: CSARETNQPQHF.

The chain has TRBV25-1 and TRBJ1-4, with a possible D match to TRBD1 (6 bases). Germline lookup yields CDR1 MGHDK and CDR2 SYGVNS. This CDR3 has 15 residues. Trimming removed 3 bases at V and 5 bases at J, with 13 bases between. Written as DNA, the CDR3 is TGTGCCAGCAGTGACGGCAGGGGAGTGAATGAAAAACTGTTTTTT. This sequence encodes CASSDGRGVNEKLFF.

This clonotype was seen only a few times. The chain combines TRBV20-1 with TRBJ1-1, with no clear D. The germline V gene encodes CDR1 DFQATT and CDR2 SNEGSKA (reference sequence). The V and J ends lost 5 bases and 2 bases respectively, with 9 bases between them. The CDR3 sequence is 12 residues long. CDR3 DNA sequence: TGCAGTGCTTGGAGGGCCAACACTGAAGCTTTCTTT. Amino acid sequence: CSAWRANTEAFF.

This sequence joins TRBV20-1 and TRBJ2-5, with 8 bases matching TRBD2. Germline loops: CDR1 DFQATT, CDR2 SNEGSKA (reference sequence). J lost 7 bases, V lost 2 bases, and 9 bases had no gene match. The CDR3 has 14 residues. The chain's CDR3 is CSARPGGAGTTQYF. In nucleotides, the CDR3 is TGCAGTGCTAGACCCGGGGGGGCCGGTACGACCCAGTACTTC.